This T cell receptor (beta chain) was identified in a study of T-cell reconstitution after alpha-beta-depleted transplantation in children. Study-wide points: T-cell counts and diversity were attributed mostly to newly produced T cells one year after transplant.

Germline V lookup: CDR1 SGHAT, CDR2 FQNNGV. Deletions cut 3 bases from V and 2 bases from J, with 16 bases between. The CDR3 runs 17 residues. This clonotype appeared many times. Antigen specificity is unknown. This sample's TCRbeta library carried unique molecular identifier barcodes. TCRdb re-called the PCR reads with MiXCR, one entry per CDR3 protein. Of about 200,000 distinct CDR3 sequences in the sample, approximately 8.4% were seen once. The sequence derives from a male patient under 10 years old who had a stem cell transplant for acute myeloid leukemia, so the T cells may come from the graft donor. The chain employs TRBV11-2 and TRBJ2-2; TRBD1 or TRBD2 may be the D gene (5 bases each). The material was PBMCs, mostly from graft donor cells, obtained 360 days after TCRalphabeta/CD19-depleted stem cell transplant. The CDR3 is CASSLNTGTINTGELFF. The CDR3 DNA reads as TGTGCCAGCAGCTTGAACACCGGGACGATAAACACCGGGGAGCTGTTTTTT.